The following is a T cell receptor (beta chain) sequence with its context. This specimen belongs to a study of blood T cell repertoires in COVID-19. Study members were between about 18 and 100 years old and lived in some 22 US regions. Libraries were prepared by immunoSEQ multiplex PCR; TCRdb keeps only in-frame clonotypes and omits some of them. The repertoire holds some 200,000 clones, with 80% to 90% as singletons. Trimming took 4 bases from V and 6 from J; bases not matched to a gene: 28. The CDR3 spans 21 residues. The V gene's germline CDR1 is LGHNA and CDR2 YNFKEQ. This TCR was recovered from a woman aged 50 to 60 in a cohort exposed to, infected with or recovered from COVID-19 (not recorded which). Sequencing was done on a sample of PBMCs or T cells enriched from blood (not recorded which). The gene calls are TRBV4-2 and TRBJ1-1; 8 bases match TRBD1. The CDR3 DNA reads as TGTGCCAGCAGCCGGACAGGGAGGAACATGATACCGGAACTTTGGTATGCTGAAGCTTTCTTT. Its protein is CASSRTGRNMIPELWYAEAFF.